This TCR beta chain is drawn from a study of blood T cell repertoires in COVID-19. Study as a whole: Samples of COVID-19 (acute and convalescent) were obtained from the United States, Italy and Spain. The cDNA or gDNA used as material had been derived from T cells, B-cell-depleted T cells, or PBMCs.

Trimming took 6 bases from V and 0 from J, leaving 8 bases between them. This CDR3 is 14 amino acids long. Germline V gene sequence: CDR1 SNHLY, CDR2 FYNNEI. Original analysis: It was from reference gene primer amplification that nucleated cell counts were estimated. Method: immunoSEQ multiplex PCR; TCRdb's copy keeps in-frame clones and lacks some. That table is the source of V, J and clone size, and D and trimming were worked out from the DNA. The table records fewer than 400,000 clones, around nine tenths of them present only once. The source of this sequence is a human donor in a cohort sampled during active COVID-19. The V and J genes are TRBV2 and TRBJ1-4; the D gene is possibly TRBD1 (5 bases). Sequencing was done on a sample of peripheral blood. The CDR3 protein is CASRDTATNEKLFF. The CDR3 DNA is TGTGCCAGCAGGGACACAGCAACTAATGAAAAACTGTTTTTT. The variable domain in full, completed from reference TRBV2 and TRBJ1-4, reads EPEVTQTPSHQVTQMGQEVILRCVPISNHLYFYWYRQILGQKVEFLVSFYNNEISEKSEIFDDQFSVERPDGSNFTLKIRSTKLEDSAMYFCASRDTATNEKLFFGSGTQLSVL.